This note documents a single T cell receptor (beta chain) sequence. This clone's antigen is unknown. Per-base qualities were not stored, and no clone one base away is much larger. The library was produced with the immunoSEQ multiplex PCR assay. The immuneACCESS repertoire file appears here via TCRdb, limited to in-frame rearrangements. These files lack a portion of the clones; in checked studies, under half of the deficit traces to unresolved V genes, and the cause of the others is not known. The sample yields 75,000 to 95,000 clones; under 95% were counted once. The ten largest make up about 1.5% of the sample. A distance of 13 bases separates the germline ends of V and J, which lose 0 bases and 4 bases respectively. Sequences LGHNA (CDR1) and YSLEER (CDR2) are obtained from the germline V gene. From the cysteine up to the phenylalanine, the CDR3 has a length of 15 residues. The sequence is cut down to CDR3 DNA, 45 bases in frame from base 1.

The data derive from a study of T cell changes during pregnancy in multiple sclerosis (dated 2019 in TCRdb). Describing the broader study: In women with multiple sclerosis, the researchers looked at how the T cell repertoire shifted as pregnancy progressed.

The rearrangement combines TRBV4-3 with TRBJ2-7; perhaps TRBD2 is the D gene, with 5 bases matching. The TCR originated in a female donor with multiple sclerosis, enrolled in a pregnancy study. The sequenced sample was peripheral blood, obtained in the first trimester of pregnancy. CDR3 sequence: CASSQDVGAGYEQYF. The sequence in DNA is TGCGCCAGCAGCCAAGATGTGGGAGCTGGTTACGAGCAGTACTTC.